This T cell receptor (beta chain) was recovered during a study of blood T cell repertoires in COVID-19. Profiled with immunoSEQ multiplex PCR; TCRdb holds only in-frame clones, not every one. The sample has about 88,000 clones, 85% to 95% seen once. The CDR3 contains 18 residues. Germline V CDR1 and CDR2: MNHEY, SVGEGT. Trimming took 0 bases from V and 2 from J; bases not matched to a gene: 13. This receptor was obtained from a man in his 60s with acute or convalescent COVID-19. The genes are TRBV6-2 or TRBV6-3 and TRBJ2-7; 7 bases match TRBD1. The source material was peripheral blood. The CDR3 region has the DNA TGTGCCAGCAGTTACTCCCACCTAACAGGGGTACCCCCCTACGAGCAGTACTTC. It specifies CASSYSHLTGVPPYEQYF.